This is a list of T cell receptor beta chains from one sample in a study of blood T cell repertoires in COVID-19. Clones were read by immunoSEQ multiplex PCR, and TCRdb kept only the in-frame ones, dropping some. The sample includes roughly 90,000 clones, roughly nine tenths of them seen just once. Input material: peripheral blood. The receptors stem from a man in his fifties with COVID-19, enrolled during active disease. CDR3s include the opening cysteine and the closing phenylalanine or tryptophan. A D gene is named only where the DNA matches it firmly. Some rows mark clone size as missing; the rest say once, few, many or name a class of expanded clone.

D: -
size: -
J: TRBJ1-1
V: TRBV9
CDR3: CASSGGSEAFF

D: -
size: few
J: TRBJ2-7
V: TRBV2
CDR3: CASGARYQQYF

D: -
size: few
J: TRBJ2-1
V: TRBV21-1
CDR3: CASSGDRYNEQFF

D: TRBD2
size: -
J: TRBJ2-1
V: TRBV11-3
CDR3: CASSGTGLGTVEQFF

D: -
size: -
J: TRBJ2-3
V: TRBV2
CDR3: CASSERRGRPDTQYF

D: -
size: -
J: TRBJ1-2
V: TRBV5-8
CDR3: CASSLGTVYGYTF

D: -
size: -
J: TRBJ2-7
V: TRBV11-2
CDR3: CASSLVSYEQYF

D: TRBD1
size: once
J: TRBJ1-6
V: TRBV2
CDR3: CASAWDSSYNSPLHF

D: -
size: -
J: TRBJ2-3
V: TRBV11-3
CDR3: CASRDSRTDTQYF

D: TRBD2
size: -
J: TRBJ2-3
V: TRBV7-9
CDR3: CASSRAGTSGTDTQYF

D: TRBD1
size: -
J: TRBJ1-5
V: TRBV6-5
CDR3: CASRLQGDSNQPQHF

D: TRBD1
size: -
J: TRBJ1-5
V: TRBV19
CDR3: CASSITGVRAQHF

D: -
size: -
J: TRBJ1-2
V: TRBV5-4
CDR3: CASSGGIEPSGYTF

D: -
size: -
J: TRBJ2-7
V: TRBV19
CDR3: CASSVTVSSYEQYF